The 5 T cell receptor beta chains given below trace back to one sample, sequenced in a study of cytomegalovirus exposure and HLA in healthy donors. Use of 60 Vbeta and 13 Jbeta primers characterized the PCR. TCRdb's copy holds only in-frame clones and misses some; the assay was immunoSEQ multiplex PCR. The table records around 190,000 clones, roughly four fifths of them present only once. The sample was PBMCs. The origin of the receptors is a woman in her thirties in good health and CMV-seropositive.

V usage is TRBV2 and J usage is TRBJ1-2, with D maybe TRBD1 (5 bases). CDR1 SNHLY and CDR2 FYNNEI come from the germline V gene. CDR3 size: 11 residues. CDR3 loop: CADSGHYGYTF. CDR3 nucleotides: TGTGCAGACAGTGGGCACTATGGCTACACCTTC.

The genes are TRBV5-4 and TRBJ2-7, with 9 nucleotides matching TRBD2. The J segment lost 7 bases and the V segment lost 2 bases, leaving 16 bases of the junction unmatched. The germline V gene encodes CDR1 SGHNT and CDR2 YYREEE (reference sequence). The CDR3 is 17 residues long. In nucleotides, the CDR3 is TGTGCCAGCAGCTTCGCAGGGGACATAGCGGGAGTTTGGGAGCAGTACTTC. Amino acid sequence: CASSFAGDIAGVWEQYF.

The rearrangement links TRBV5-1 to TRBJ2-5; 7 bases line up with TRBD1. The closer fit of TRBJ2-7 to the DNA end suggests the J call may be wrong. The CDR3 runs 13 residues. CDR1 is SGHRS, CDR2 YFSETQ, per germline. CDR3 sequence reads: CASARDSQYEQYF. The CDR3 DNA is TGCGCCAGCGCTAGGGACAGTCAGTACGAGCAGTACTTC.

The chain links TRBV4-2 to TRBJ2-7; the match to TRBD2 covers 7 bases. Looked up from germline, CDR1 is LGHNA and CDR2 is YNFKEQ. V lost 1 base and J lost 7; bases outside the gene matches: 13. The CDR3 runs 16 residues. CDR3 sequence (DNA): TGTGCCAGCAGCCAAGGGACTTTTGCGGGAGTGGAAGAGCAGTACTTC. It encodes CASSQGTFAGVEEQYF.

This clone showed up just a few times. This chain uses TRBV5-1 with TRBJ1-1; maybe TRBD1 (5 bases). The germline V gene has CDR1 SGHRS and CDR2 YFSETQ. The CDR3 is 12 amino acids. V lost 4 bases and J 8 bases, leaving 12 bases between the germline ends. CDR3 sequence reads: CASSPRGVEAFF. The CDR3 region has the DNA TGCGCCAGCAGCCCCCGGGGGGTGGAAGCTTTCTTT.